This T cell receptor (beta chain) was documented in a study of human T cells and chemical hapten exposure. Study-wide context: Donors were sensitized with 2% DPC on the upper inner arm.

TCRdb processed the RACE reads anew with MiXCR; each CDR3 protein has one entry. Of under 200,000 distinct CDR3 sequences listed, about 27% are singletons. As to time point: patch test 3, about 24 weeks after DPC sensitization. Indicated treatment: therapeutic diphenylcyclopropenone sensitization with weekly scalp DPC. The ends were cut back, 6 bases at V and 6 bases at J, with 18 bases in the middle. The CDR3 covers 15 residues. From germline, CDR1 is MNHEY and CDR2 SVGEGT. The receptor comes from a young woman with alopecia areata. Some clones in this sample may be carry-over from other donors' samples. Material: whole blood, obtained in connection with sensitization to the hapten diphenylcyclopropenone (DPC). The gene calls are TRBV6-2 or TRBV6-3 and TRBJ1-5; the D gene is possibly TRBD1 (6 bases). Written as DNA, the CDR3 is TGTGCCAGCAGAGAACTAGGGGGTATCGGTCAGCCCCAGCATTTT. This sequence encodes CASRELGGIGQPQHF.